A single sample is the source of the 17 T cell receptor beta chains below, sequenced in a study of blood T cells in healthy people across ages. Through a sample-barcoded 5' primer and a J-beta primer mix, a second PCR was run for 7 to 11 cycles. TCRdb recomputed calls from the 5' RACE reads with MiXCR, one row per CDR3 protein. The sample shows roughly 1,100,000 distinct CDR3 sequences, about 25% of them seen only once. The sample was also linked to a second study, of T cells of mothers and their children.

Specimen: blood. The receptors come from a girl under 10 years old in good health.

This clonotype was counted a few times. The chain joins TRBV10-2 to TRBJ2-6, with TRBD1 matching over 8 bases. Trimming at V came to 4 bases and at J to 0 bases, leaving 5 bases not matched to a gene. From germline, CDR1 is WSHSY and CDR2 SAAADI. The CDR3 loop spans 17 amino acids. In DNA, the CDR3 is TGCGCCAGCAGTGTAAGAGACAGGGGCTCTGGGGCCAACGTCCTGACTTTC. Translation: CASSVRDRGSGANVLTF.

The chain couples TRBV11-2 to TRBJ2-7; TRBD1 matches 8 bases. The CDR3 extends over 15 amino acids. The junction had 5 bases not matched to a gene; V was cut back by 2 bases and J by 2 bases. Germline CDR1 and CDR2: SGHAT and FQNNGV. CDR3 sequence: CASSLTGQGTYEQYF. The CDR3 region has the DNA TGTGCCAGCAGCTTAACCGGACAGGGTACCTACGAGCAGTACTTC.

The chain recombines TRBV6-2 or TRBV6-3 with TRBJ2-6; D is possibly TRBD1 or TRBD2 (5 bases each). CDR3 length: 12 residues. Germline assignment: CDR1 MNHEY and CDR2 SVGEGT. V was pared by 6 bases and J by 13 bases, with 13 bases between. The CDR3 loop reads CASSREWGVLTF. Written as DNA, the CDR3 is TGTGCCAGCAGCAGAGAATGGGGGGTCCTGACTTTC.

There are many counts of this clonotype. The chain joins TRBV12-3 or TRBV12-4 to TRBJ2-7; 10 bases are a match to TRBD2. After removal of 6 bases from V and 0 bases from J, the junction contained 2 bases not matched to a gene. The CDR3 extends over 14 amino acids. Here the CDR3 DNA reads TGTGCCAGCAGCCTAGCGGGAGTCTCCTACGAGCAGTACTTC. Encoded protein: CASSLAGVSYEQYF.

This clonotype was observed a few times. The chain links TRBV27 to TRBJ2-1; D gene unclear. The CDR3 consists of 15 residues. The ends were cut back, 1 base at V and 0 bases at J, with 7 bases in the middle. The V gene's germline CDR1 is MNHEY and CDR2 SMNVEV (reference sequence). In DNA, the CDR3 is TGTGCCAGCAGTTTATACGCTTCCTCCTACAATGAGCAGTTCTTC. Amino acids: CASSLYASSYNEQFF.

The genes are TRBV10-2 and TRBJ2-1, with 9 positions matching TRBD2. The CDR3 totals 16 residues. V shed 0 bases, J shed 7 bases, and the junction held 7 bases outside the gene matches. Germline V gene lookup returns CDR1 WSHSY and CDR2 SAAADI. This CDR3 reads CASSESGGSGGNEQFF. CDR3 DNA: TGCGCCAGCAGTGAGTCTGGTGGTAGCGGGGGAAATGAGCAGTTCTTC.

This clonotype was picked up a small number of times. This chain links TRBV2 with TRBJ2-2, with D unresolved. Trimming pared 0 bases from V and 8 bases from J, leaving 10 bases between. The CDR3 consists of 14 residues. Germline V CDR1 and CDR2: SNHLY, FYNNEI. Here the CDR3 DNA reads TGTGCCAGCAGTGAAGCGCGGCAGAAAGGGGAGCTGTTTTTT. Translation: CASSEARQKGELFF.

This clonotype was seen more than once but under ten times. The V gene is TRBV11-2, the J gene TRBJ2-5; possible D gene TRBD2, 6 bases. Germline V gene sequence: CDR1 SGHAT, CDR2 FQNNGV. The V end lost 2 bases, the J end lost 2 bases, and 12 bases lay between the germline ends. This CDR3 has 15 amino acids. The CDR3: CASSLNPGEQETQYF. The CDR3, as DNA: TGTGCCAGCAGCTTAAATCCGGGGGAGCAAGAGACCCAGTACTTC.

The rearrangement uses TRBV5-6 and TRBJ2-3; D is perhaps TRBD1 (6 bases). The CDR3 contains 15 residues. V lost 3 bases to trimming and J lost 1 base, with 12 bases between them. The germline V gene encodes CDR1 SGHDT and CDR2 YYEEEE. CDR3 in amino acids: CASSSGQTGTDTQYF. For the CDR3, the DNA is TGTGCCAGCAGCTCAGGACAGACGGGCACAGATACGCAGTATTTT.

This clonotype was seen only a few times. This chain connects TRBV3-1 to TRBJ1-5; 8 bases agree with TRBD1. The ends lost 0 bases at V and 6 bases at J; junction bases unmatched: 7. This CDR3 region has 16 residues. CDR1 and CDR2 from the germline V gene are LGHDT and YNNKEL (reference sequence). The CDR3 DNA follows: TGTGCCAGCAGCCAAGATTGGACAGGGATTGGTCAGCCCCAGCATTTT. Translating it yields CASSQDWTGIGQPQHF.

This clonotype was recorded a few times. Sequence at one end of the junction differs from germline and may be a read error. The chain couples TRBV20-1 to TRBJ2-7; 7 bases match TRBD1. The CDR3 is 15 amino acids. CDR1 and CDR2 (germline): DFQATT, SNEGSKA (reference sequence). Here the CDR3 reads CSAGDRQGGSYEQYF. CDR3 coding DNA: TGCAGTGCTGGAGATAGACAGGGTGGGTCCTACGAGCAGTACTTC.

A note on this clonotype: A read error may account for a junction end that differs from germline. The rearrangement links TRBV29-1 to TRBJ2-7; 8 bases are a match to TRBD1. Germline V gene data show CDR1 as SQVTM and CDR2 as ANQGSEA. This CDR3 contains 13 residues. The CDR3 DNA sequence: TGCAGCGTTGGCAGGGGGCTTTCCTACGAGCAGCACTTC. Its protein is CSVGRGLSYEQHF.

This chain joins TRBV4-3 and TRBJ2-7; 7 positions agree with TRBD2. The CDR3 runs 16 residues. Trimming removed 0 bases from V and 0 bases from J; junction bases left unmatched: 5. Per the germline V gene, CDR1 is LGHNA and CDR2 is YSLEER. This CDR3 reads CASSQDRAGPSYEQYF. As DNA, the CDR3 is TGCGCCAGCAGCCAAGATCGAGCGGGGCCCTCCTACGAGCAGTACTTC.

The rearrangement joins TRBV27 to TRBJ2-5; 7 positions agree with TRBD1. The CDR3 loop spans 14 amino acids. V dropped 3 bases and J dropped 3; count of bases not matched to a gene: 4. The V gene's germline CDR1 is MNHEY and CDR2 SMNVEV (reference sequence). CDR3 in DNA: TGTGCCAGCAGTTTCCGGGACAGAAAAGAGACCCAGTACTTC. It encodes CASSFRDRKETQYF.

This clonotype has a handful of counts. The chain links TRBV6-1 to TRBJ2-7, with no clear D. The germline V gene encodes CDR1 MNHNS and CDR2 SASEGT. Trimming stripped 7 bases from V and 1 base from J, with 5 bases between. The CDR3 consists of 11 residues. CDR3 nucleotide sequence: TGTGCCAGCACCCTATCCTACGAGCAGTACTTC. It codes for CASTLSYEQYF.

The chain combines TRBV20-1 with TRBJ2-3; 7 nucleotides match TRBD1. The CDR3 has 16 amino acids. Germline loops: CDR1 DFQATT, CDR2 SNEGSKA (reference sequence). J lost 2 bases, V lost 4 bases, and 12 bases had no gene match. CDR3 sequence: CSATEPGQKFTDTQYF. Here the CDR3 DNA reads TGCAGTGCTACAGAACCGGGACAGAAGTTCACAGATACGCAGTATTTT.

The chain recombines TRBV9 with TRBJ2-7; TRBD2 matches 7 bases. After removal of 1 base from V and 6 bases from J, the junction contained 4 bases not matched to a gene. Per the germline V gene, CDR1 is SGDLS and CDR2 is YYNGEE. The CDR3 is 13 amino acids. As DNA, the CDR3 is TGTGCCAGCAGCGTAAATTGGGGGGGCGAGCAGTACTTC. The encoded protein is CASSVNWGGEQYF.